Each of the 4 T cell receptor beta chains below was sequenced from the same sample in a study of identical twins. Each CDR3 protein gets one entry after TCRdb re-called the 5' RACE reads with MiXCR. The sample yields 250,000 to 350,000 distinct CDR3 sequences, approximately 8.5% seen once. The same sample was also studied in work on yellow fever vaccine responses in identical twins.

Sequencing input: memory (CD45RO+) T cells sorted from blood. The receptor set was obtained from a woman aged 18-29 years in good health.

This clonotype was found many times. V is TRBV3-1 and J is TRBJ1-1; 8 nucleotides agree with TRBD1. J gave up 2 bases and V 4 bases, and 9 bases lay outside the gene matches. CDR1 and CDR2 from the germline V gene are LGHDT and YNNKEL (reference sequence). The CDR3 extends over 16 amino acids. CDR3 in DNA: TGTGCCAGCAGCCTTCGGACAGGGCTCGCCAACACTGAAGCTTTCTTT. Residues: CASSLRTGLANTEAFF.

This clonotype was seen a handful of times. V is TRBV7-8 and J is TRBJ1-5; a weak D match, TRBD1 (5 bases). The V end lost 5 bases, the J end lost 3 bases, and 14 bases lay between the germline ends. Germline V gene lookup returns CDR1 SGHVS and CDR2 FQNEAQ. There are 15 residues in the CDR3. DNA for the CDR3: TGTGCCAGCAGCCCAATGGGGCGGAACAATCAGCCCCAGCATTTT. It is translated as CASSPMGRNNQPQHF.

A note on this clonotype: A read error is possible here, since a much larger clone lies one base away. The chain links TRBV11-2 to TRBJ2-3; 9 bases align to TRBD2. From germline, CDR1 is SGHAT and CDR2 FQNNGV. The CDR3 runs to 18 residues. Trimming took 0 bases from V and 3 from J; bases not matched to a gene: 10. CDR3 in DNA: TGTGCCAGCAGCTTAGACCTGGGCGGGAGGGCCATAACAGATACGCAGTATTTT. The encoded protein is CASSLDLGGRAITDTQYF.

The chain recombines TRBV2 with TRBJ2-1; D might be TRBD2 (6 bases). Germline V CDR1 and CDR2: SNHLY, FYNNEI. V was pared by 8 bases and J by 5 bases, with 10 bases between. The CDR3 loop spans 12 amino acids. Written as DNA, the CDR3 is TGTGCCAGCTTGGGACTGAACAATGAGCAGTTCTTC. Translation: CASLGLNNEQFF.